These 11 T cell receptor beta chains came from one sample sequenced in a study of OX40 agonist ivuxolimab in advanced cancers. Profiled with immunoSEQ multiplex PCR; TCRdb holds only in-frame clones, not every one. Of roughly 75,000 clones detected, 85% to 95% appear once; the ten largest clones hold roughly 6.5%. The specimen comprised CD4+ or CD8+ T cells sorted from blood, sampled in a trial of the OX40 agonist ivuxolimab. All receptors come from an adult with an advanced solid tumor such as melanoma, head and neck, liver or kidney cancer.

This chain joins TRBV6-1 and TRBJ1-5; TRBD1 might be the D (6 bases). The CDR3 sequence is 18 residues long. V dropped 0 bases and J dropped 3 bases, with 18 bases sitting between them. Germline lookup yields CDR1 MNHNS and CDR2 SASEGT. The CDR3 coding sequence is TGTGCCAGCAGTGAAGCGCGCAGGGGTGGGGGATTCAATCAGCCCCAGCATTTT. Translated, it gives CASSEARRGGGFNQPQHF.

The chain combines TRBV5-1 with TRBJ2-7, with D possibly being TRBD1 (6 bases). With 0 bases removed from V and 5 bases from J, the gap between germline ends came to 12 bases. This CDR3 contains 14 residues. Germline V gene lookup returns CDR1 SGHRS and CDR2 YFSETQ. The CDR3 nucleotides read TGCGCCAGCAGCTTGGGGGGGCTAGCCGACGAGCAGTACTTC. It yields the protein CASSLGGLADEQYF.

The CDR3 loop reads CAIDTFNGGYTF. The CDR3 nucleotides are TGTGCCATCGACACCTTTAATGGGGGCTACACCTTC. This sequence joins TRBV28 and TRBJ1-2; the D is unclear. The CDR3 loop spans 12 amino acids. The germline gives CDR1 MDHEN, CDR2 SYDVKM. V lost 10 bases, J lost 8 bases, and 17 bases lay in between.

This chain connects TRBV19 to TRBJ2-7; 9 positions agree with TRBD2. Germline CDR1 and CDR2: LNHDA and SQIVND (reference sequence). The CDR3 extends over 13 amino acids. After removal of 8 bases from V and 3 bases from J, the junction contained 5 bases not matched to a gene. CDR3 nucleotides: TGTGCCAGTTCACTAGCGGGTGGCTACGAGCAGTACTTC. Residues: CASSLAGGYEQYF.

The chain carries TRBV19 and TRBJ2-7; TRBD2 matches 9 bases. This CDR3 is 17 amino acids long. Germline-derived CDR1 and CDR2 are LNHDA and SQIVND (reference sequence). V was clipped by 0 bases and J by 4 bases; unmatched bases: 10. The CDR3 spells CASSIEVRLAGRYEQYF. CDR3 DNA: TGTGCCAGTAGTATAGAGGTCCGTCTAGCGGGACGGTACGAGCAGTACTTC.

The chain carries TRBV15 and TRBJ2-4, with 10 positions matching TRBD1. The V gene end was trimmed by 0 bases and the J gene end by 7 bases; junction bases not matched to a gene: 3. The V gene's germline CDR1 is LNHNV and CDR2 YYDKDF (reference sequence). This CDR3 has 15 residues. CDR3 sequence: CATSRDRQGANIQYF. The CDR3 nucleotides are TGTGCCACCAGCAGAGACCGACAGGGGGCGAACATTCAGTACTTC.

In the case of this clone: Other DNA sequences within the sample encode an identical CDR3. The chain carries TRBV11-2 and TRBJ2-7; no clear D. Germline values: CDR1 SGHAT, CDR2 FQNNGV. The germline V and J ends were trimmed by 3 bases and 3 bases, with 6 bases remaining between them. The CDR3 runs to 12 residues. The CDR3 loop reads CASSFPGYEQYF. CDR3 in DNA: TGTGCCAGCAGCTTCCCAGGCTACGAGCAGTACTTC.

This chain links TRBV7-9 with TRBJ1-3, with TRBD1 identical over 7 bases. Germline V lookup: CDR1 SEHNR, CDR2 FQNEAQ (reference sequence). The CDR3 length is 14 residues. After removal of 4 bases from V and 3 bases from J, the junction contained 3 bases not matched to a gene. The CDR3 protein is CASSSDRDGNTIYF. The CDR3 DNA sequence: TGTGCCAGCAGCTCTGACAGGGATGGAAACACCATATATTTT.

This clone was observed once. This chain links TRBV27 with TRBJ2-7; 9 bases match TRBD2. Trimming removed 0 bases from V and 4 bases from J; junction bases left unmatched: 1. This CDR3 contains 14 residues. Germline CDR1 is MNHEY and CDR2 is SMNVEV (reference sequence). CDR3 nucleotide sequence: TGTGCCAGCAGTTTATCTAGCGGGAGTTACGAGCAGTACTTC. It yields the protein CASSLSSGSYEQYF.

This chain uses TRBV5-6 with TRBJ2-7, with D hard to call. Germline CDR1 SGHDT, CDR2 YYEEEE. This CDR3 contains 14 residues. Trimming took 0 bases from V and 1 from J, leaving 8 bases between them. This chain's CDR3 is CASSLEGLSYEQYF. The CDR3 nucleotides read TGTGCCAGCAGCTTGGAGGGCCTTTCCTACGAGCAGTACTTC.

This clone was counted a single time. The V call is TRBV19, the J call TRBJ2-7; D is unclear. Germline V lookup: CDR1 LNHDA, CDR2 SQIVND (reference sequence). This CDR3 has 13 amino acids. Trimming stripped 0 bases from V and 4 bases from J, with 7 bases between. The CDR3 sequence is CASSIDPGYEQYF. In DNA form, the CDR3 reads TGTGCCAGTAGTATAGACCCAGGATACGAGCAGTACTTC. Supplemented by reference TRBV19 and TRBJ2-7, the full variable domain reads DGGITQSPKYLFRKEGQNVTLSCEQNLNHDAMYWYRQDPGQGLRLIYYSQIVNDFQKGDIAEGYSVSREKKESFPLTVTSAQKNPTAFYLCASSIDPGYEQYFGPGTRLTVT.